These T cell receptor beta chains were read from a single sample in a study of cytomegalovirus exposure and HLA in healthy donors. The table came from immunoSEQ multiplex PCR; TCRdb's copy has only in-frame clones and leaves some out. The data show around 260,000 clones, under 90% seen once. Sequenced material: PBMCs. Every receptor here comes from a girl aged 2-15 years in good health and CMV-seronegative. CDR3s include the opening cysteine and the closing phenylalanine or tryptophan. A D gene is named only where the DNA matches it firmly. Clone size is stated in some rows and not others, as once, few, many or a class when expanded.

>NA|NA|TRBJ2-7|TRBV18|19
CASSPVGQGLAPFSYEQYF
TGTGCCAGCTCACCAGTCGGGCAGGGCCTTGCCCCATTCTCCTACGAGCAGTACTTC
>NA|NA|TRBJ2-1|TRBV6-5|15
CASSYSGAVYNEQFF
TGTGCCAGCAGTTATAGCGGCGCCGTCTACAATGAGCAGTTCTTC
>NA|NA|TRBJ2-5|TRBV30|14
CAWSVGRYQETQYF
TGTGCCTGGAGTGTGGGCAGGTACCAAGAGACCCAGTACTTC
>NA|NA|TRBJ1-2|TRBV10-3|14
CAITETGSKYGYTF
TGTGCCATCACCGAAACGGGGTCAAAATATGGCTACACCTTC
>NA|few|TRBJ1-2|TRBV4-1|12
CASSTGTYGYTF
TGCGCCAGCAGTACAGGTACCTATGGCTACACCTTC
>NA|NA|TRBJ2-5|TRBV6-5|15
CASRQWTDHQETQYF
TGTGCCAGCAGACAGTGGACAGACCACCAAGAGACCCAGTACTTC
>TRBD2|NA|TRBJ2-1|TRBV5-1|14
CASSISGGAGEQFF
TGCGCCAGCAGCATTAGCGGGGGGGCGGGTGAGCAGTTCTTC
>NA|NA|TRBJ2-2|TRBV27|16
CASSFMEGAYTGELFF
TGTGCCAGCAGTTTTATGGAGGGGGCGTACACCGGGGAGCTGTTTTTT
>NA|NA|TRBJ2-7|TRBV6-5|16
CASSYSKGGISYEQYF
TGTGCCAGCAGTTACTCGAAGGGGGGGATCTCCTACGAGCAGTACTTC
>NA|NA|TRBJ2-1|TRBV25-1|17
CASSERVSGVNGNEQFF
TGTGCCAGCAGTGAGAGGGTATCAGGGGTAAACGGCAATGAGCAGTTCTTC
>NA|NA|TRBJ2-5|TRBV5-1|15
CASSLRAGAQETQYF
TGCGCCAGCAGCTTGAGGGCGGGGGCCCAAGAGACCCAGTACTTC
>TRBD1|once|TRBJ1-1|TRBV4-2|17
CASSQVQGQGVRTEAFF
TGTGCCAGCAGCCAAGTACAGGGGCAGGGGGTTCGCACTGAAGCTTTCTTT
>NA|few|TRBJ2-5|TRBV9|15
CASSASYRVQETQYF
TGTGCCAGCAGCGCGAGCTACAGGGTTCAAGAGACCCAGTACTTC
>NA|few|TRBJ1-1|TRBV19|14
CASSIDRVITEAFF
TGTGCCAGTAGTATAGATCGGGTGATCACTGAAGCTTTCTTT
>TRBD2|once|TRBJ2-3|TRBV6-6|15
CASQSGLGGFDTQYF
TGTGCCAGCCAGTCGGGACTAGGAGGGTTCGATACGCAGTATTTT
>NA|NA|TRBJ1-2|TRBV9|14
CASSPTTGVYGYTF
TGTGCCAGCAGCCCCACTACAGGAGTTTATGGCTACACCTTC
>TRBD1|NA|TRBJ1-5|TRBV6-1|14
CASNLGQGNQPQHF
TGTGCCAGCAACTTAGGACAGGGCAATCAGCCCCAGCATTTT
>NA|NA|TRBJ1-2|TRBV30|13
CAWSVQGPYGYTF
TGTGCCTGGAGTGTACAGGGACCTTATGGCTACACCTTC
>TRBD2|NA|TRBJ2-3|TRBV7-7|17
CASSPGTSGSVLDTQYF
TGTGCCAGCAGCCCCGGGACTAGCGGGAGCGTGTTGGATACGCAGTATTTT
>TRBD1|NA|TRBJ2-7|TRBV27|17
CASSRTPATGADYEQYF
TGTGCCAGCAGTCGAACCCCCGCGACAGGGGCGGACTACGAGCAGTACTTC
>TRBD1|NA|TRBJ1-2|TRBV9|15
CASSITGSGGYGYTF
TGTGCCAGCAGCATAACAGGGTCAGGGGGCTATGGCTACACCTTC
>NA|NA|TRBJ1-1|TRBV6-5|14
CASRVTFMNTEAFF
TGTGCCAGCAGGGTGACATTCATGAACACTGAAGCTTTCTTT
>NA|few|TRBJ2-4|TRBV4-1|18
CASSQTTRKRLAKNIQYF
TGCGCCAGCAGCCAAACCACTAGGAAAAGGTTGGCCAAAAACATTCAGTACTTC
>NA|NA|TRBJ2-7|TRBV28|12
CASSHDSYEQYF
TGTGCCAGCAGCCACGACAGCTACGAGCAGTACTTC
>TRBD2|once|TRBJ2-3|TRBV6-5|16
CASSYSWTSLTDTQYF
TGTGCCAGCAGTTACTCGTGGACTAGCCTCACAGATACGCAGTATTTT
>TRBD2|NA|TRBJ2-1|TRBV6-5|15
CASSLLAGSYNEQFF
TGTGCCAGCAGTCTCCTAGCGGGAAGCTACAATGAGCAGTTCTTC
>NA|few|TRBJ2-1|TRBV28|12
CASWTVYNEQFF
TGTGCCAGTTGGACAGTATACAATGAGCAGTTCTTC
>TRBD2|NA|TRBJ2-2|TRBV7-9|15
CASSLGLASTGELFF
TGTGCCAGCAGCTTAGGACTAGCGAGCACCGGGGAGCTGTTTTTT
>NA|NA|TRBJ2-1|TRBV19|15
CASSLTVSSYNEQFF
TGTGCCAGTAGTCTTACAGTCAGCTCCTACAATGAGCAGTTCTTC
>TRBD2|few|TRBJ2-1|TRBV5-1|16
CASSPQQLAAYNEQFF
TGCGCCAGCAGCCCACAGCAGCTAGCGGCATACAATGAGCAGTTCTTC
>TRBD2|NA|TRBJ2-1|TRBV6-1|16
CASSGERGSSYNEQFF
TGTGCCAGCAGTGGAGAGCGGGGGAGCTCCTACAATGAGCAGTTCTTC
>NA|NA|TRBJ1-4|TRBV6-6|14
CASSYSVGNEKLFF
TGTGCCAGCAGTTACTCCGTTGGCAATGAAAAACTGTTTTTT
>NA|few|TRBJ1-6|TRBV12-2|22
CASRSPPSWTGRTRSYNSPLHF
TGTGCAAGTCGCTCACCGCCCTCCTGGACAGGGAGGACACGCTCCTATAATTCACCCCTCCACTTT
>TRBD2|few|TRBJ2-7|TRBV29-1|14
CSVFLAGCPCEQYF
TGCAGCGTTTTTCTAGCGGGATGCCCTTGCGAGCAGTACTTC
>NA|NA|TRBJ1-2|TRBV29-1|14
CSVDVADTLYGYTF
TGCAGCGTTGATGTAGCCGATACCCTCTATGGCTACACCTTC
>NA|NA|TRBJ2-2|TRBV6-5|14
CASRNMMNTGELFF
TGTGCCAGCAGGAACATGATGAACACCGGGGAGCTGTTTTTT
>TRBD2|NA|TRBJ2-7|TRBV5-1|17
CASSLESGAPPTYEQYF
TGCGCCAGCAGCTTGGAAAGCGGGGCCCCCCCGACCTACGAGCAGTACTTC
>NA|NA|TRBJ1-6|TRBV29-1|21
CSVAPGGGAGLWSSYNSPLHF
TGCAGCGTCGCACCGGGAGGAGGAGCAGGACTTTGGAGCTCCTATAATTCACCCCTCCACTTT
>TRBD1|NA|TRBJ2-7|TRBV2|15
CASSLRDRGPYEQYF
TGTGCCAGCAGTCTCCGGGACAGGGGCCCCTACGAGCAGTACTTC
>TRBD2|NA|TRBJ2-1|TRBV2|15
CASSGGTRPVNEQFF
TGTGCCAGCAGTGGTGGGACTAGGCCCGTCAATGAGCAGTTCTTC
>TRBD1|NA|TRBJ2-1|TRBV2|19
CASSRSRDREPKTYNEQFF
TGTGCCAGCAGTCGATCCCGGGACAGGGAACCAAAGACCTACAATGAGCAGTTCTTC
>TRBD1|NA|TRBJ2-2|TRBV2|15
CASSATGGGTGELFF
TGTGCCAGCAGTGCGACAGGGGGCGGCACCGGGGAGCTGTTTTTT
>NA|few|TRBJ2-2|TRBV5-4|16
CASSRSGTSNTGELFF
TGTGCCAGCAGCCGCTCCGGGACATCGAACACCGGGGAGCTGTTTTTT
>TRBD1|NA|TRBJ1-2|TRBV30|13
CAWLVQGASGYTF
TGTGCCTGGTTGGTACAGGGGGCTTCTGGCTACACCTTC
>NA|NA|TRBJ2-7|TRBV7-6|13
CASSSADTYEQYF
TGTGCCAGCAGCTCAGCGGACACCTACGAGCAGTACTTC
>TRBD1|few|TRBJ2-7|TRBV5-1|14
CASSSRQGVNEQYF
TGCGCCAGCAGCTCGCGACAGGGGGTCAACGAGCAGTACTTC
>NA|NA|TRBJ1-1|TRBV27|13
CASTPQGKTEAFF
TGTGCCAGCACCCCCCAGGGTAAGACTGAAGCTTTCTTT
>NA|NA|TRBJ2-7|TRBV5-4|13
CASSPSHSYEQYF
TGTGCCAGCAGCCCGAGCCACTCCTACGAGCAGTACTTC